Listed below are T cell receptor beta chains from one sample, sequenced in a study of blood T cell repertoires in COVID-19. Assay used: immunoSEQ multiplex PCR; TCRdb lists only in-frame clones, some missing. The sample includes some 90,000 clones, 81% of them seen just once. Source material: peripheral blood. These receptors came from a man aged 55-75 years with acute or convalescent COVID-19. CDR3s include the opening cysteine and the closing phenylalanine or tryptophan. The D gene is left open where the match is weak. Clone size is shown for a subset of rows, as once, few, many or a class of expanded clone.

j_gene | d_gene | abundance | v_gene | CDR3nt | CDR3aa
TRBJ2-7 | TRBD1 | - | TRBV7-9 | TGTGCCAGCAGCTGGGGACAGGGGTCAGCCGAGCAGTACTTC | CASSWGQGSAEQYF
TRBJ2-2 | - | - | TRBV27 | TGTGCCAGCAGTCCAAGACAGAACACCGGGGAGCTGTTTTTT | CASSPRQNTGELFF
TRBJ1-2 | - | few | TRBV29-1 | TGCAGCGTTGAAGATCGGGGAGGCGGCTACACCTTC | CSVEDRGGGYTF
TRBJ1-6 | TRBD1 | - | TRBV2 | TGTGCCAGCCGGACAGGAGATTCACCCCTCCACTTT | CASRTGDSPLHF
TRBJ1-5 | - | - | TRBV7-3 | TGTGCCAGCAGCTCCGAGGGCAGGACAGCTTATAGCAATCAGCCCCAGCATTTT | CASSSEGRTAYSNQPQHF
TRBJ2-1 | - | - | TRBV4-3 | TGCGCCAGCAGCCAACATGACCTAGACAATGAGCAGTTCTTC | CASSQHDLDNEQFF
TRBJ1-3 | - | - | TRBV7-9 | TGTGCCAGCAGAGAAACAGGGTCCGGAAACACCATATATTTT | CASRETGSGNTIYF
TRBJ1-2 | TRBD1 | - | TRBV2 | TGTGCCAGCAGTTCCTACGGGACAGGGGTTGGAGGCTATGGCTACACCTTC | CASSSYGTGVGGYGYTF
TRBJ2-1 | - | - | TRBV9 | TGTGCCAGCAGCGTAGGATTGGGGCTAGGGGTTGACAATGAGCAGTTCTTC | CASSVGLGLGVDNEQFF
TRBJ2-4 | - | - | TRBV5-8 | TGTGCCAGCAGCTTGGAGGGGAATTCGGGAAACATTCAGTACTTC | CASSLEGNSGNIQYF
TRBJ1-2 | - | - | TRBV27 | TGTGCCAGCAGTTTATTTGCCGGGGACTATGGCTACACCTTC | CASSLFAGDYGYTF
TRBJ2-3 | TRBD1 | - | TRBV27 | TGTGCCAGCAGTCCAGACAGGGGGCGAGGAGATACGCAGTATTTT | CASSPDRGRGDTQYF
TRBJ1-6 | TRBD1 | - | TRBV19 | TGTGCCAGTAGGGACAGGGAAAATTCACCCCTCCACTTT | CASRDRENSPLHF
TRBJ2-2 | - | - | TRBV29-1 | TGCAGCATCGACAGGTCGAACACCGGGGAGCTGTTTTTT | CSIDRSNTGELFF
TRBJ2-7 | - | few | TRBV15 | TGTGCCACCAGCAGACCATTCTACCCGACGAGACCAACAGGGGGGGGGATCGTATACGAGCAGTACTTC | CATSRPFYPTRPTGGGIVYEQYF
TRBJ2-5 | TRBD2 | - | TRBV7-9 | TGTGCCAGCAGCCGTAGAGCGGGAGGAAGGGAGACCCAGTACTTC | CASSRRAGGRETQYF
TRBJ1-6 | - | - | TRBV5-4 | TGTGCCAGCAGCTCAGGACAGCGCGCTGCTTCACCCCTCCACTTT | CASSSGQRAASPLHF
TRBJ1-5 | - | - | TRBV7-2 | TGTGCCAGCAGCCGTCTCCTACAGGAACAGCCCCAGCATTTT | CASSRLLQEQPQHF
TRBJ2-5 | TRBD1 | few | TRBV4-2 | TGTGCCAGCAGCCAAGATAATGGACAGGGGGCTCGAGAGACCCAGTACTTC | CASSQDNGQGARETQYF
TRBJ2-3 | - | - | TRBV3-1/TRBV3-2 | TGTGCCAGCAGCCAAGACCCAGGGGACCTGAATACGCAGTATTTT | CASSQDPGDLNTQYF
TRBJ2-3 | TRBD1 | once | TRBV10-2 | TGCGCCAGCAGTGAGCCAGGGGGCTACGGTACGCAGTATTTT | CASSEPGGYGTQYF
TRBJ1-1 | - | - | TRBV18 | TGTGCCAGCTCACCAGGGCTGATAGCTTTCTTT | CASSPGLIAFF
TRBJ2-7 | TRBD1 | - | TRBV27 | TGTGCCAGCAGTCTTCGCTACGGACAGGGCTACGAGCAGTACTTC | CASSLRYGQGYEQYF
TRBJ2-2 | TRBD2 | - | TRBV5-8 | TGTGCCAGCAGCCTGGGACTAGCGCTAAGCGGGGAGCTGTTTTTT | CASSLGLALSGELFF
TRBJ2-6 | - | - | TRBV5-4 | TGTGCCAGCAGCCCCCCGGGGTTGGGGGCCAACGTCCTGACTTTC | CASSPPGLGANVLTF
TRBJ2-1 | TRBD2 | once | TRBV7-2 | TGTGCCAGCAGCTCCCTCAGCGGGACCCGCAATGAGCAGTTCTTC | CASSSLSGTRNEQFF
TRBJ2-7 | TRBD1 | - | TRBV7-3 | TGTGCCAGCAGCGTTACCCCGGGACAGGGTTCCTACGAGCAGTACTTC | CASSVTPGQGSYEQYF
TRBJ2-1 | - | - | TRBV6-5 | TGTGCCACCGCGGGGAACCGGGGAACCGATGAGCAGTTCTTC | CATAGNRGTDEQFF
TRBJ1-2 | - | - | TRBV6-6 | TGTGCCAGCAGGACAGGCCTGAACTATGGCTACACCTTC | CASRTGLNYGYTF
TRBJ2-1 | - | - | TRBV7-6 | TGTGCCAGCAGCTTAGATTGGGTGCCGGGCAATGAGCAGTTCTTC | CASSLDWVPGNEQFF
TRBJ2-2 | - | - | TRBV9 | TGTGCCAGCAGCAAGCCGACAGAGAACACCGGGGAGCTGTTTTTT | CASSKPTENTGELFF
TRBJ2-1 | TRBD2 | - | TRBV3-1/TRBV3-2 | TGTGCCAGCAGCAAGGTCCTAGCGGGAGTCCACAATGAGCAGTTCTTC | CASSKVLAGVHNEQFF
TRBJ2-7 | - | - | TRBV12-5 | TGTGCTAGTGGTTTGGTCGTCCAAGAAGTGGACAGTCTGGGCTTC | CASGLVVQEVDSLGF
TRBJ2-7 | - | - | TRBV7-2 | TGTGCCAGCAGCTTAGCATGGGCTAACTCCTACGAGCAGTACTTC | CASSLAWANSYEQYF
TRBJ2-5 | - | - | TRBV29-1 | TGCAGCGTTGAGGGCGGGACTTTGGAGACCCAGTACTTC | CSVEGGTLETQYF
TRBJ2-2 | - | - | TRBV29-1 | TGCAGCGTCGCCGGGAGTAAGGCCGGGGAGCTGTTTTTT | CSVAGSKAGELFF
TRBJ2-3 | TRBD2 | - | TRBV25-1 | TGTGCCAGCAGTGTGAGCGGGAGGGCCGCAGATACGCAGTATTTT | CASSVSGRAADTQYF
TRBJ1-2 | - | few | TRBV6-5 | TGTGCCAGCAGTTACTCCCGGGTCTCCTATGGCTACACCTTC | CASSYSRVSYGYTF
TRBJ1-1 | - | once | TRBV27 | TGTGCCAGCAGTTCACCCGGTCTCTCCGAAGCTTTCTTT | CASSSPGLSEAFF
TRBJ2-3 | - | - | TRBV10-3 | TGTGCCACGCTGGCCGGACACCTCACAGATACGCAGTATTTT | CATLAGHLTDTQYF
TRBJ2-3 | - | - | TRBV19 | TGTGCCAGTAGTACGACAGGAAGCACAGATACGCAGTATTTT | CASSTTGSTDTQYF
TRBJ2-7 | TRBD1 | - | TRBV6-5 | TGTGCCACCGTACGACAGGGTCCGTACGAGCAGTACTTC | CATVRQGPYEQYF
TRBJ1-5 | - | few | TRBV28 | TGTGCCAGCAGTTTAATAGGGGGTATTCAGCCCCAGCATTTT | CASSLIGGIQPQHF
TRBJ2-3 | - | - | TRBV2 | TGTGCCAGCACCGATATGGGGGGAAGCACAGATACGCAGTATTTT | CASTDMGGSTDTQYF
TRBJ2-3 | - | - | TRBV24-1 | TGTGCCACCAGTGAGTCTAGCACAGATACGCAGTATTTT | CATSESSTDTQYF
TRBJ2-7 | TRBD1 | - | TRBV7-2 | TGTGCCAGCAGCCCAGGGACAGGTGACAAATCCTACGAGCAGTACTTC | CASSPGTGDKSYEQYF
TRBJ2-2 | - | - | TRBV24-1 | TGTGCCACCAGTGCCTTGAAGGGGGTCGGGGAGCTGTTTTTT | CATSALKGVGELFF
TRBJ2-3 | - | - | TRBV19 | TGTGCCAGTAGTATTAAGGGGTTCACAGATACGCAGTATTTT | CASSIKGFTDTQYF
TRBJ2-2 | TRBD1 | - | TRBV7-2 | TGTGCCAGCAGCTCGACAGGGGATTACACCGGGGAGCTGTTTTTT | CASSSTGDYTGELFF
TRBJ2-7 | TRBD2 | - | TRBV14 | TGTGCCAGCAGCCAAGATCCTAGCGGGAGGGCTTCGTACTTC | CASSQDPSGRASYF